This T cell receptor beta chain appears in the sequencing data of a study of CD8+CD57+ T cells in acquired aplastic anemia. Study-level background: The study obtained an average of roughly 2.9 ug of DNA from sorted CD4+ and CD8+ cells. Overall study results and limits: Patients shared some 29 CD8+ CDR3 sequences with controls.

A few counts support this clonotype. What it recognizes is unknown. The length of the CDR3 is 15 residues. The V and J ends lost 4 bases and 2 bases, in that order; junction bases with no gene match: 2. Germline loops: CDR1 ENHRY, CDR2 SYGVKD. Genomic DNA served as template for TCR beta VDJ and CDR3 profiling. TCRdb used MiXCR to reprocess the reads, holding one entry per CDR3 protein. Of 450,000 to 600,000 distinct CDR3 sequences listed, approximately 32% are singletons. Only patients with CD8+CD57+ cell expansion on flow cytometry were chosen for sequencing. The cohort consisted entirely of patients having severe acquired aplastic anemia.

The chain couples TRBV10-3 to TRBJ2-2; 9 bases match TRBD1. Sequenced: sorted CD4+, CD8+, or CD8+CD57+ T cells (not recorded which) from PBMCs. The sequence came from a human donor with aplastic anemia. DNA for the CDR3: TGTGCCATCAGTGCGGGACAGGGAAACACCGGGGAGCTGTTTTTT. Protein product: CAISAGQGNTGELFF.